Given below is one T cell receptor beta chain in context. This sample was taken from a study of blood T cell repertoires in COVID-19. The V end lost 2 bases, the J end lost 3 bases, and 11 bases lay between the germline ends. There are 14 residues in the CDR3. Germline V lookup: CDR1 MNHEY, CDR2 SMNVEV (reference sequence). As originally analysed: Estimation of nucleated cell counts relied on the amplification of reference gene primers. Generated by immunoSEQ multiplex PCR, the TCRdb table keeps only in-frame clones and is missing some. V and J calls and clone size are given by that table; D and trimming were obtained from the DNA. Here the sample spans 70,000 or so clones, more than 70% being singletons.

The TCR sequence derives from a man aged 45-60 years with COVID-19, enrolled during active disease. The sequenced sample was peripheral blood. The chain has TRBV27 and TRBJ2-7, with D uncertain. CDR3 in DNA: TGTGCCAGCAGTTTACGGCTAGATTACTACGAGCAGTACTTC. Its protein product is CASSLRLDYYEQYF.